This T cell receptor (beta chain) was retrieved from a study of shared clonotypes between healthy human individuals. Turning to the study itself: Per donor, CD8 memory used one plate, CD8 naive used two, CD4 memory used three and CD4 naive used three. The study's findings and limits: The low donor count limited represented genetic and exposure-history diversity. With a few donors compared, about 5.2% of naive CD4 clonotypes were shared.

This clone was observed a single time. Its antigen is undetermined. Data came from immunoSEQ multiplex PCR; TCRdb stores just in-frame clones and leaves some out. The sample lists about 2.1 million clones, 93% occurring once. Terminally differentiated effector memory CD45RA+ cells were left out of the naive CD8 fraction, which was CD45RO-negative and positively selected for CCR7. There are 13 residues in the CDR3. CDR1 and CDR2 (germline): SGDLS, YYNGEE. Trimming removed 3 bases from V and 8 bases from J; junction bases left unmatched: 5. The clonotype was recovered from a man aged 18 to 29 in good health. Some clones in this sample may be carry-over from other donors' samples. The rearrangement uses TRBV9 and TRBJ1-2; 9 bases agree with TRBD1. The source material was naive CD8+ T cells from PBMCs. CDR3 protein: CASSGQGGNGYTF. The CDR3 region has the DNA TGTGCCAGCAGCGGACAGGGGGGTAACGGCTACACCTTC.